This TCR beta chain originates from a study of Ad26.COV2.S vaccination and SARS-CoV-2 variants. Comments on this clone: Its matching antigen is unknown.

TCRdb keeps only in-frame clones here, not all; method: immunoSEQ multiplex PCR. There are over 110,000 clones in the sample; about nine tenths occur only once, and more than 4.5% lies in the top ten. Germline CDR1 MDHEN, CDR2 SYDVKM. V lost 6 bases and J 3 bases, leaving 12 bases between the germline ends. The CDR3 is 15 amino acids. Notes on the study in general: Similar non-spike TCR breadth was observed in recipients of vaccine and of placebo. CD8+ and CD4+ T cells specific for spike reportedly responded with substantial breadth after vaccination. Vaccine recipients surpassed placebo recipients in spike-specific TCR breadth.

The specimen was peripheral blood, collected after recovery from COVID-19. The receptor's source is a human donor who had recovered from COVID-19. This rearrangement joins TRBV28 to TRBJ1-6, with D hard to call. DNA for the CDR3: TGTGCCAGCAGGGGTCGTAGGGACTATAATTCACCCCTCCACTTT. This codes for CASRGRRDYNSPLHF.